Reported below is one TCR beta chain. Its target is not known. The data are from a study of lymphopenia after photon versus proton radiotherapy. Study outcomes and limitations: Relative stability marked proton patients; photon patients lost diversity and naive cells. Oligoclonal CD8+ Temra expansion after nadir drove photon patients' diversity drop.

There are 11 residues in the CDR3. Germline CDR1 DFQATT, CDR2 SNEGSKA (reference sequence). Deletions cut 3 bases from V and 3 bases from J, with 5 bases between. The assay was immunoSEQ multiplex PCR, and TCRdb's table has in-frame clones only and misses some. The table lists about 64,000 clones, about nine tenths of them singletons. The source material was peripheral blood, sampled from a patient treated with proton-based radiotherapy. The receptor comes from a man aged 80 or over with esophageal cancer. The gene calls are TRBV20-1 and TRBJ1-1; D is undetermined. CDR3 residues: CSASPYTEAFF. CDR3 DNA sequence: TGCAGTGCTAGCCCTTACACTGAAGCTTTCTTT.